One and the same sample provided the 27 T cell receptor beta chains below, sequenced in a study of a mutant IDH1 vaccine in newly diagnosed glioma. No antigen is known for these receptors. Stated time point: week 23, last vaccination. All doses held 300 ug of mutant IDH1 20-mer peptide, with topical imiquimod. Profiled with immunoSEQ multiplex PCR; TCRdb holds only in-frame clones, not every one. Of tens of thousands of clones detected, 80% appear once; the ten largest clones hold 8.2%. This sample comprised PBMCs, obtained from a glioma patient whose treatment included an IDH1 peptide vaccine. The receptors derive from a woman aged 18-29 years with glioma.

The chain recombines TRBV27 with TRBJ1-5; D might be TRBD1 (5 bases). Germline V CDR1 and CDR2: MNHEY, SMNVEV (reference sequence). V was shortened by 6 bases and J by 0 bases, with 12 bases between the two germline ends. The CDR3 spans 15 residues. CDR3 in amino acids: CASRGGENSNQPQHF. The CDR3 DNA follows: TGTGCCAGCAGAGGAGGGGAGAATAGCAATCAGCCCCAGCATTTT.

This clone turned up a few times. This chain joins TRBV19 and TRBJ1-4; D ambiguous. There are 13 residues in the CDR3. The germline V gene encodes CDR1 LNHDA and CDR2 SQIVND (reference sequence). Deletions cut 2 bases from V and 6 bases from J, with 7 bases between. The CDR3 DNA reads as TGTGCCAGTAGTATAAACAGAGATGAAAAACTGTTTTTT. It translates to CASSINRDEKLFF.

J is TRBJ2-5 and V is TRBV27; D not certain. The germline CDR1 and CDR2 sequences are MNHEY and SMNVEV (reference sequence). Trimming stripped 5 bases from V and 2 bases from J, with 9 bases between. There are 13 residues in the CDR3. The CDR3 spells CASSGTVQETQYF. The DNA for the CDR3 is TGTGCCAGCAGTGGTACGGTACAAGAGACCCAGTACTTC.

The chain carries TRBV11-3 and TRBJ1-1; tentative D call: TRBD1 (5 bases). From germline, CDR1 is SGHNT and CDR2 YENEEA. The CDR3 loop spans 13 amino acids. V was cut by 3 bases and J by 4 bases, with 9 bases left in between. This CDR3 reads CASSFSGTTEAFF. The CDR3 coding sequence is TGTGCCAGCAGCTTTTCAGGGACCACTGAAGCTTTCTTT.

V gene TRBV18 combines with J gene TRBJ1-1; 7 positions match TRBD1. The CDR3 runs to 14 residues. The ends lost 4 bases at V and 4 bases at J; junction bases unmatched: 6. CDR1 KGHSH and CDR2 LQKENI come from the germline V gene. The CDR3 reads CASSQGAVGTEAFF. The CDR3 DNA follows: TGTGCCAGCTCACAGGGGGCAGTGGGCACTGAAGCTTTCTTT.

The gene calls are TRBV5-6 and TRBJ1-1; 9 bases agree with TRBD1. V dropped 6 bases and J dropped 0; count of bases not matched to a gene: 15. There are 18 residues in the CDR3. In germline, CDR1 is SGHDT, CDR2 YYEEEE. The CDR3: CASKLDPTGGPMNTEAFF. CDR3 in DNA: TGTGCCAGCAAGCTTGATCCAACAGGGGGCCCCATGAACACTGAAGCTTTCTTT.

The CDR3 loop reads CASSWILAGGETQYF. The CDR3 bases are TGTGCCAGTAGCTGGATTCTAGCGGGAGGGGAGACCCAGTACTTC. The rearrangement joins TRBV19 to TRBJ2-5; TRBD2 aligns across 12 bases. This CDR3 comprises 15 residues. Germline assignment: CDR1 LNHDA and CDR2 SQIVND (reference sequence). Trimming cost V 6 bases and J 5 bases; bases outside gene matches: 7. Full variable domain (outside the CDR3, taken from reference TRBV19 and TRBJ2-5): DGGITQSPKYLFRKEGQNVTLSCEQNLNHDAMYWYRQDPGQGLRLIYYSQIVNDFQKGDIAEGYSVSREKKESFPLTVTSAQKNPTAFYLCASSWILAGGETQYFGPGTRLLVL.

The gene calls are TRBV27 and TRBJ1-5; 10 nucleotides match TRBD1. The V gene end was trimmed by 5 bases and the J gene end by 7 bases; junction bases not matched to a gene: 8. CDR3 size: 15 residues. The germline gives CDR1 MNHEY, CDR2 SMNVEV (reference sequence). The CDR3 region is CASSPGTGDGQPQHF. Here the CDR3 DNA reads TGTGCCAGCAGTCCCGGGACAGGGGATGGACAGCCCCAGCATTTT.

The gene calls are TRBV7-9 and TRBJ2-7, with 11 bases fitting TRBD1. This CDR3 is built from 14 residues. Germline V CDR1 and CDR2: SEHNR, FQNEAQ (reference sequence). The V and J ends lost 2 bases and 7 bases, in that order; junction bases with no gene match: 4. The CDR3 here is CASSLLGTGGEQYF. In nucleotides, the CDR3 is TGTGCCAGCAGCTTACTTGGGACAGGGGGAGAGCAGTACTTC.

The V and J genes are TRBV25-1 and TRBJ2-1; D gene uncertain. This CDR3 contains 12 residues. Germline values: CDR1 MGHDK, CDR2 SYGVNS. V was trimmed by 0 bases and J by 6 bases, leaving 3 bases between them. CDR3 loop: CASSEYTNEQFF. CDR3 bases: TGTGCCAGCAGTGAATATACCAATGAGCAGTTCTTC.

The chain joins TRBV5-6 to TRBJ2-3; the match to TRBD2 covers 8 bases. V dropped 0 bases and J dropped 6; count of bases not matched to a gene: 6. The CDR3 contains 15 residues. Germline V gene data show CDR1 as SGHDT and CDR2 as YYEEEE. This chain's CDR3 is CASSLGRGGSDTQYF. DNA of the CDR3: TGTGCCAGCAGCTTGGGACGCGGGGGGTCGGATACGCAGTATTTT.

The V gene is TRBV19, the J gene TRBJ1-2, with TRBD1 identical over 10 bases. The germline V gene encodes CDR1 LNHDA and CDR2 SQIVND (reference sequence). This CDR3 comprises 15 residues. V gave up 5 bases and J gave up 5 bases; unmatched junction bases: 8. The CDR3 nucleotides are TGTGCCAGTAGTTCACTCGACAGGGGGCGGTATGGCTACACCTTC. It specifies CASSSLDRGRYGYTF. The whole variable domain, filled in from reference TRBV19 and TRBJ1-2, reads DGGITQSPKYLFRKEGQNVTLSCEQNLNHDAMYWYRQDPGQGLRLIYYSQIVNDFQKGDIAEGYSVSREKKESFPLTVTSAQKNPTAFYLCASSSLDRGRYGYTFGSGTRLTVV.

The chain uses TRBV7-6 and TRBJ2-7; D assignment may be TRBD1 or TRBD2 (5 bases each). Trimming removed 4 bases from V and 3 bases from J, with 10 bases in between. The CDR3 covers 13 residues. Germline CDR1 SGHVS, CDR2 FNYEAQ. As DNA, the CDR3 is TGTGCCAGCAGCTCAGGGAGCGGCTACGAGCAGTACTTC. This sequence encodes CASSSGSGYEQYF.

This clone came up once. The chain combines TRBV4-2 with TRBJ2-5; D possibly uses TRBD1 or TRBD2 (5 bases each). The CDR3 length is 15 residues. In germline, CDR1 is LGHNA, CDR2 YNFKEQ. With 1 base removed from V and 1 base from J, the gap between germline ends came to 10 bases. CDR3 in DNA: TGTGCCAGCAGCCAAGGGGGGAGCGGCCAAGAGACCCAGTACTTC. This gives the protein CASSQGGSGQETQYF.

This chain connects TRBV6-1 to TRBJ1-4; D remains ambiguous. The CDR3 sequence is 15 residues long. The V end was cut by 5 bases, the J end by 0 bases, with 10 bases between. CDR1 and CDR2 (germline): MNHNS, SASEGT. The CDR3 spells CASSRQPATNEKLFF. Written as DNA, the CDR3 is TGTGCCAGCAGTAGACAACCGGCAACTAATGAAAAACTGTTTTTT.

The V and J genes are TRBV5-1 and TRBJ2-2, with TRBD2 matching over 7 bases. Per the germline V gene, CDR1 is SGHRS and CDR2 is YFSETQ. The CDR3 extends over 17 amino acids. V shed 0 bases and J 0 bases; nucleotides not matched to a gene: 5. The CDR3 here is CASSLGLASANTGELFF. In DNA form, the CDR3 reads TGCGCCAGCAGCTTGGGACTAGCCTCTGCGAACACCGGGGAGCTGTTTTTT. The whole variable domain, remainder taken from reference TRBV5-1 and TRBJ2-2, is KAGVTQTPRYLIKTRGQQVTLSCSPISGHRSVSWYQQTPGQGLQFLFEYFSETQRNKGNFPGRFSGRQFSNSRSEMNVSTLELGDSALYLCASSLGLASANTGELFFGEGSRLTVL.

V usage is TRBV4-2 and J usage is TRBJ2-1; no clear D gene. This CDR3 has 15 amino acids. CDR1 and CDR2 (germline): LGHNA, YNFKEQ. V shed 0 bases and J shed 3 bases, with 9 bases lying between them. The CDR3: CASSQEEAFYNEQFF. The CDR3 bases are TGTGCCAGCAGCCAAGAAGAAGCATTCTACAATGAGCAGTTCTTC.

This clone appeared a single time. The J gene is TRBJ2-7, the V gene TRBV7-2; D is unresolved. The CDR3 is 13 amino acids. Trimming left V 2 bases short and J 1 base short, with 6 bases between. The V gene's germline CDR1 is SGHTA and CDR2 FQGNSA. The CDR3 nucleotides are TGTGCCAGCAGCTTAAACCCTTCCTACGAGCAGTACTTC. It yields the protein CASSLNPSYEQYF. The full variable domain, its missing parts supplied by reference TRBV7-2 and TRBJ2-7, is GAGVSQSPSNKVTEKGKDVELRCDPISGHTALYWYRQSLGQGLEFLIYFQGNSAPDKSGLPSDRFSAERTGGSVSTLTIQRTQQEDSAVYLCASSLNPSYEQYFGPGTRLTVT.

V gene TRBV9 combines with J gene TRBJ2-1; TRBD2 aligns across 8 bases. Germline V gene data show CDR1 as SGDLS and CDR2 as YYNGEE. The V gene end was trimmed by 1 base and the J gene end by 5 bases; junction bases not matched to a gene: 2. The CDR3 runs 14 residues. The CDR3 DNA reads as TGTGCCAGCAGCGTACGGGGGGGGAACAATGAGCAGTTCTTC. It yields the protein CASSVRGGNNEQFF.

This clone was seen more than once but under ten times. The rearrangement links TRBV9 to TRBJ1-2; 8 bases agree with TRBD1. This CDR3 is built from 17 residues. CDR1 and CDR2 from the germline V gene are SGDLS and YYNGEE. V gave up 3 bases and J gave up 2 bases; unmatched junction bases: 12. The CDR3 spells CASSGTAGGILNYGYTF. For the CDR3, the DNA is TGTGCCAGCAGCGGAACGGCAGGGGGCATATTGAACTATGGCTACACCTTC.

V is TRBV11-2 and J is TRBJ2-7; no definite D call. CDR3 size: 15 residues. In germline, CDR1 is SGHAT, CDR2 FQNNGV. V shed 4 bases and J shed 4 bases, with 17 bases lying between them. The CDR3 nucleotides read TGTGCCAGCAGCTCCACATCCCAATTCCTTTACGAGCAGTACTTC. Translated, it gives CASSSTSQFLYEQYF.

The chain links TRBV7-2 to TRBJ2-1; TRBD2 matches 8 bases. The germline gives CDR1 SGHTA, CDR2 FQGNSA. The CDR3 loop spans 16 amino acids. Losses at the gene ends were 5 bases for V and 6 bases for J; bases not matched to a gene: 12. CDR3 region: CASSAYSMAGGNEQFF. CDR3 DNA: TGTGCCAGCAGCGCCTATTCTATGGCGGGGGGCAATGAGCAGTTCTTC.

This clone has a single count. Here the CDR3 reads CASSIGPAAGYGYTF. The CDR3 nucleotides are TGTGCCAGTAGTATAGGCCCCGCGGCGGGCTATGGCTACACCTTC. The rearrangement joins TRBV19 to TRBJ1-2; no clear D gene. The CDR3 spans 15 residues. Germline CDR1 LNHDA, CDR2 SQIVND (reference sequence). V was shortened by 1 base and J by 4 bases, with 13 bases between the two germline ends.

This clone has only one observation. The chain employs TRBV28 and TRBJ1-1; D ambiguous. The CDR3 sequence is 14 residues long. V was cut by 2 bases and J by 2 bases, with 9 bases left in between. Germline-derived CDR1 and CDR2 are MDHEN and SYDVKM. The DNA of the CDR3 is TGTGCCAGCAGTTTAAGGGCCGGCAACACTGAAGCTTTCTTT. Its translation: CASSLRAGNTEAFF. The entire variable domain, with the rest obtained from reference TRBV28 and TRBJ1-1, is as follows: DVKVTQSSRYLVKRTGEKVFLECVQDMDHENMFWYRQDPGLGLRLIYFSYDVKMKEKGDIPEGYSVSREKKERFSLILESASTNQTSMYLCASSLRAGNTEAFFGQGTRLTVV.

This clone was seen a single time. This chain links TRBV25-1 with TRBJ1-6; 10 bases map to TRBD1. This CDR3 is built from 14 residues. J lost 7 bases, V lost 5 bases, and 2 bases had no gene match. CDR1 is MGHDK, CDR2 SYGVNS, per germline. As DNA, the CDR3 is TGTGCCAGCAGTCGGACAGGGGGGAATTCACCCCTCCACTTT. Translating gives CASSRTGGNSPLHF.

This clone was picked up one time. As DNA, the CDR3 is TGTGCCAGCAGCCAGGGACAGGGTATTCAAAATGAGCAGTTCTTC. This translates into CASSQGQGIQNEQFF. The chain joins TRBV5-4 to TRBJ2-1, with 9 bases identical to TRBD1. The length of the CDR3 is 15 residues. J lost 7 bases, V lost 4 bases, and 9 bases had no gene match. CDR1 is SGHNT, CDR2 YYREEE, per germline (reference sequence).

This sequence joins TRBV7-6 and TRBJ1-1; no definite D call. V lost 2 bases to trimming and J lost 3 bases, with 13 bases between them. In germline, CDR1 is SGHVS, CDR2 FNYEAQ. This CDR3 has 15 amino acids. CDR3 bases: TGTGCCAGCAGCTTAAAGGTGGGGTCGTACACTGAAGCTTTCTTT. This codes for CASSLKVGSYTEAFF. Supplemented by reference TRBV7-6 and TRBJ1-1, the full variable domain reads GAGVSQSPRYKVTKRGQDVALRCDPISGHVSLYWYRQALGQGPEFLTYFNYEAQQDKSGLPNDRFSAERPEGSISTLTIQRTEQRDSAMYRCASSLKVGSYTEAFFGQGTRLTVV.